This entry lists 31 T cell receptor beta chains sequenced from one sample in a study of prognosis after radiotherapy for stage I lung cancer. CDR3 of TCR beta was amplified from genomic DNA via a two-round multiplex PCR. The use of primers specific to each TRBV and TRBJ gene characterized first-round PCR. TCRdb reprocessed the multiplex PCR reads via MiXCR and lists one record per CDR3 protein. The table shows roughly 30,000 distinct CDR3 sequences, with about 41% occurring only once. The source was PBMCs, collected before or after stereotactic body radiation therapy (not recorded which). All receptors derive from a donor of 50 years or more with non-small cell lung cancer.

The rearrangement links TRBV11-2 to TRBJ2-3, with D perhaps matching TRBD1 (6 bases). The V gene's germline CDR1 is SGHAT and CDR2 FQNNGV. Trimming removed 4 bases at V and 0 bases at J, with 11 bases between. This CDR3 has 15 amino acids. The CDR3 sequence: CASSSDRRSTDTQYF. The CDR3 nucleotides read TGTGCCAGCAGCTCCGACAGGAGGAGCACAGATACGCAGTATTTT.

Concerning this clonotype: Germline is not matched at one junction end, which may reflect a read error. This chain uses TRBV6-2 or TRBV6-3 with TRBJ1-5; D might be TRBD1 (6 bases). The CDR3 has 15 residues. CDR1 is MNHEY and CDR2 is SVGEGT in the germline V gene. CDR3 loop: CASRSGTWNNHPQHF. CDR3 nucleotide sequence: TGTGCCAGCAGATCCGGGACATGGAACAATCATCCCCAGCATTTT.

The sample holds many counts of this clonotype. V is TRBV13 and J is TRBJ2-4, with D tentatively TRBD2 (5 bases). Germline loops: CDR1 PRHDT, CDR2 FYEKMQ (reference sequence). V shed 4 bases and J shed 0 bases, with 7 bases lying between them. There are 14 residues in the CDR3. The DNA for the CDR3 is TGTGCCAGCAGCTATGAGGGAGCCAAAAACATTCAGTACTTC. Translated: CASSYEGAKNIQYF.

This clonotype was counted ten times or more. CDR3 sequence reads: CSAHKGQVDQPQHF. In DNA, the CDR3 is TGCAGTGCACACAAGGGACAGGTGGATCAGCCCCAGCATTTT. This chain connects TRBV20-1 to TRBJ1-5, with 8 positions matching TRBD1. The V gene's germline CDR1 is DFQATT and CDR2 SNEGSKA (reference sequence). The CDR3 is 14 residues long. The junction had 9 bases not matched to a gene; V was cut back by 6 bases and J by 5 bases.

This clonotype was detected ten times or more. V is TRBV19 and J is TRBJ2-1, with TRBD2 matching 10 bases. Germline-derived CDR1 and CDR2 are LNHDA and SQIVND (reference sequence). The CDR3 covers 14 residues. V gave up 5 bases and J gave up 8 bases; unmatched junction bases: 6. The CDR3 DNA sequence: TGTGCCAGTAGTCAGCGGGAGGGTAGCTATGAGCAGTTCTTC. It codes for CASSQREGSYEQFF.

The chain joins TRBV15 to TRBJ1-2; 9 nucleotides align to TRBD1. This CDR3 has 15 amino acids. Unmatched junction bases numbered 6, after V lost 0 bases and J lost 7 bases. Germline lookup yields CDR1 LNHNV and CDR2 YYDKDF (reference sequence). The CDR3 reads CATSRDRGTGFGYTF. For the CDR3, the DNA is TGTGCCACCAGCAGAGATAGGGGGACAGGGTTTGGCTACACCTTC.

This clonotype appeared a single time. A far bigger clonotype differs at one base, so this is likely a read error. The CDR3 reads CASKFWTSLSGYTF. CDR3 DNA: TGTGCCAGCAAATTTTGGACTTCCTTAAGCGGCTACACCTTC. The V call is TRBV6-4, the J call TRBJ1-2; D is unclear. The CDR3 is made up of 14 amino acids. Germline V gene lookup returns CDR1 MRHNA and CDR2 SNTAGT. The ends were cut back, 7 bases at V and 8 bases at J, with 20 bases in the middle.

The rearrangement links TRBV12-3 or TRBV12-4 to TRBJ2-3, with a possible D match to TRBD2 (6 bases). The CDR3 is 16 residues long. V was trimmed by 5 bases and J by 4 bases, leaving 19 bases between them. The CDR3 coding sequence is TGTGCCAGCAGTCCCCCGGTTATCGGGAGTGCAGATACGCAGTATTTT. As protein: CASSPPVIGSADTQYF.

This clonotype was detected ten times or more. The chain carries TRBV18 and TRBJ2-2; D could derive from TRBD1 or TRBD2 (5 bases each). CDR1 is KGHSH, CDR2 LQKENI, per germline. This CDR3 contains 15 residues. V dropped 6 bases and J dropped 0 bases, with 11 bases sitting between them. The CDR3 DNA reads TGTGCCAGCTCGGGGGAGTCCGCGAACACCGGGGAGCTGTTTTTT. Protein product: CASSGESANTGELFF. Combining the CDR3 with reference TRBV18 and TRBJ2-2 gives the whole variable domain NAGVMQNPRHLVRRRGQEARLRCSPMKGHSHVYWYRQLPEEGLKFMVYLQKENIIDESGMPKERFSAEFPKEGPSILRIQQVVRGDSAAYFCASSGESANTGELFFGEGSRLTVL.

This clonotype was observed a single time. A much larger clone sits a single nucleotide away, making a read error possible. The chain joins TRBV5-6 to TRBJ1-1; 8 bases map to TRBD1. In germline, CDR1 is SGHDT, CDR2 YYEEEE. This CDR3 region has 14 residues. The DNA of the CDR3 is TGTGCCATCAGCTTAGAACAGGGGGACACTGAAGCTTTCTTT. It translates to CAISLEQGDTEAFF.

This clonotype was seen many times. The chain couples TRBV11-2 to TRBJ2-5; 8 nucleotides agree with TRBD1. The germline V gene has CDR1 SGHAT and CDR2 FQNNGV. After removal of 0 bases from V and 6 bases from J, the junction contained 6 bases not matched to a gene. This CDR3 is 15 amino acids long. The CDR3 DNA is TGTGCCAGCAGCTTAGATCTGACAGGGGTTCAGACCCAGTACTTC. Protein: CASSLDLTGVQTQYF.

This clonotype was recorded many times. The genes are TRBV12-3 or TRBV12-4 and TRBJ1-3, with TRBD1 as a possible D gene (5 bases). CDR3 length: 14 amino acids. V lost 7 bases to trimming and J lost 4 bases, with 14 bases between them. The CDR3 DNA reads TGTGCCAGCACCCATAGGGGCTACGGAAACACCATATATTTT. Its translation: CASTHRGYGNTIYF.

This clonotype was counted many times. This chain uses TRBV6-1 with TRBJ2-7; D could derive from TRBD1 or TRBD2 (5 bases each). The CDR3 totals 14 residues. Trimming left V 6 bases short and J 3 bases short, with 15 bases between. Looked up from germline, CDR1 is MNHNS and CDR2 is SASEGT. CDR3 nucleotide sequence: TGTGCCAGCAGAGACCACGGGGCGAACTACGAGCAGTACTTC. Amino acid sequence: CASRDHGANYEQYF.

The chain employs TRBV20-1 and TRBJ2-7; 7 bases are a match to TRBD2. This CDR3 is built from 12 residues. Trimming removed 5 bases from V and 6 bases from J; junction bases left unmatched: 7. From germline, CDR1 is DFQATT and CDR2 SNEGSKA (reference sequence). CDR3 sequence reads: CSAWEGLGEQYF. Here the CDR3 DNA reads TGCAGTGCTTGGGAGGGCCTGGGCGAGCAGTACTTC.

This clonotype was counted at least ten times. The V and J genes are TRBV5-1 and TRBJ2-7; TRBD2 aligns across 9 bases. The CDR3 covers 14 residues. Germline trimming cut 0 bases from V and 4 bases from J; bases unmatched to any gene: 2. CDR1 is SGHRS, CDR2 YFSETQ, per germline. The CDR3 region has the DNA TGCGCCAGCAGCTTGGAGGCGGGGGGGTACGAGCAGTACTTC. It encodes CASSLEAGGYEQYF. The full variable domain, rest sourced from reference TRBV5-1 and TRBJ2-7, is KAGVTQTPRYLIKTRGQQVTLSCSPISGHRSVSWYQQTPGQGLQFLFEYFSETQRNKGNFPGRFSGRQFSNSRSEMNVSTLELGDSALYLCASSLEAGGYEQYFGPGTRLTVT.

In this sample, this clonotype is medium-sized. This chain joins TRBV19 and TRBJ2-1, with 14 positions matching TRBD2. After removal of 3 bases from V and 8 bases from J, the junction contained 12 bases not matched to a gene. Germline CDR1 reads LNHDA; CDR2 reads SQIVND (reference sequence). The CDR3 loop spans 18 amino acids. The chain's CDR3 is CASSIGTSGSFYLDEQFF. The CDR3 nucleotides read TGTGCCAGTAGTATTGGGACTAGCGGGAGCTTTTACTTAGATGAGCAGTTCTTC.

Turning to this clonotype: A much larger clone is a single base away; this may be a read error. In DNA form, the CDR3 reads TGCAGTGCTAGAGATTTTGTGGGCGAGCAGTACTTC. Protein product: CSARDFVGEQYF. The rearrangement uses TRBV20-1 and TRBJ2-7; D unclear. The CDR3 is 12 residues long. Germline values: CDR1 DFQATT, CDR2 SNEGSKA (reference sequence). V was cut by 0 bases and J by 6 bases, with 9 bases left in between.

This clonotype was seen many times. The V and J genes are TRBV18 and TRBJ1-6; the D is unclear. The V and J ends lost 2 bases and 7 bases respectively, with 15 bases between them. This CDR3 spans 16 amino acids. Germline V gene lookup returns CDR1 KGHSH and CDR2 LQKENI. CDR3 residues: CASSPTRTDVNSPLHF. CDR3 bases: TGTGCCAGCTCACCAACAAGGACGGATGTGAATTCACCCCTCCACTTT. Full variable domain (outside the CDR3, taken from reference TRBV18 and TRBJ1-6): NAGVMQNPRHLVRRRGQEARLRCSPMKGHSHVYWYRQLPEEGLKFMVYLQKENIIDESGMPKERFSAEFPKEGPSILRIQQVVRGDSAAYFCASSPTRTDVNSPLHFGNGTRLTVT.

This clonotype came up many times. V is TRBV7-9 and J is TRBJ2-2; tentatively, D is TRBD2 (5 bases). V lost 5 bases to trimming and J lost 3 bases, with 10 bases between them. Looked up from germline, CDR1 is SEHNR and CDR2 is FQNEAQ (reference sequence). The CDR3 extends over 14 amino acids. The CDR3 nucleotides read TGTGCCAGCAGCCCCCGGCGGGACACCGGGGAGCTGTTTTTT. Translated: CASSPRRDTGELFF.

There are many counts of this clonotype. This sequence joins TRBV9 and TRBJ2-1; 11 bases agree with TRBD2. Germline CDR1 and CDR2: SGDLS and YYNGEE. The CDR3 runs to 15 residues. V gave up 2 bases and J gave up 5 bases; unmatched junction bases: 3. CDR3 amino acids: CASSVSGREDNEQFF. In nucleotides, the CDR3 is TGTGCCAGCAGCGTTAGCGGGAGGGAAGACAATGAGCAGTTCTTC.

By frequency in the sample, this clonotype is medium-sized. The chain joins TRBV2 to TRBJ2-7; 7 bases are a match to TRBD2. V lost 6 bases and J lost 1; bases outside the gene matches: 6. This CDR3 contains 14 residues. Germline CDR1 and CDR2: SNHLY and FYNNEI. Here the CDR3 reads CASSESGASYEQYF. Here the CDR3 DNA reads TGTGCCAGCAGCGAAAGCGGGGCATCCTACGAGCAGTACTTC. Combining the CDR3 with reference TRBV2 and TRBJ2-7 gives the whole variable domain EPEVTQTPSHQVTQMGQEVILRCVPISNHLYFYWYRQILGQKVEFLVSFYNNEISEKSEIFDDQFSVERPDGSNFTLKIRSTKLEDSAMYFCASSESGASYEQYFGPGTRLTVT.

V gene TRBV7-9 combines with J gene TRBJ2-7; D not certain. This CDR3 is 17 amino acids long. V was pared by 5 bases and J by 3 bases, with 23 bases between. Germline V lookup: CDR1 SEHNR, CDR2 FQNEAQ (reference sequence). The CDR3: CASSPRSLGAMFYEQYF. In nucleotides, the CDR3 is TGTGCCAGCAGCCCGAGGTCGCTGGGCGCGATGTTCTACGAGCAGTACTTC.

This clonotype occurred many times. This chain links TRBV20-1 with TRBJ2-3; 12 nucleotides line up with TRBD2. After removal of 6 bases from V and 5 bases from J, the junction contained 6 bases not matched to a gene. The CDR3 extends over 14 amino acids. In germline, CDR1 is DFQATT, CDR2 SNEGSKA (reference sequence). The chain's CDR3 is CSAHLAGGEDTQYF. CDR3 DNA sequence: TGCAGTGCGCATCTAGCGGGGGGGGAAGATACGCAGTATTTT.

This clonotype has a count of ten or more. V usage is TRBV2 and J usage is TRBJ1-1; D call uncertain. The germline CDR1 and CDR2 sequences are SNHLY and FYNNEI. This CDR3 comprises 17 residues. Trimming removed 3 bases at V and 0 bases at J, with 17 bases between. The CDR3 loop reads CASSDPGPRGLNTEAFF. CDR3 sequence (DNA): TGTGCCAGCAGTGACCCCGGGCCTCGTGGTTTGAACACTGAAGCTTTCTTT.

This clonotype was seen repeatedly, ten times or more. V and J are TRBV27 and TRBJ2-7; 8 positions match TRBD2. Germline-derived CDR1 and CDR2 are MNHEY and SMNVEV (reference sequence). With 3 bases clipped from V and 2 bases from J, the junction kept 3 bases outside the gene matches. The CDR3 is 14 residues long. DNA of the CDR3: TGTGCCAGCAGTTTCCGGGAGGGCCCCTACGAGCAGTACTTC. Residues: CASSFREGPYEQYF.

This clonotype was picked up many times. This chain connects TRBV7-2 to TRBJ2-2; 9 bases line up with TRBD1. The CDR3 length is 14 residues. V lost 5 bases to trimming and J lost 6 bases; unmatched junction nucleotides: 4. Germline V gene sequence: CDR1 SGHTA, CDR2 FQGNSA. CDR3 loop: CASSLDRGAGELFF. CDR3 in DNA: TGTGCCAGCAGCCTGGACAGGGGTGCCGGGGAGCTGTTTTTT.

This clonotype was counted at least ten times. V and J are TRBV6-1 and TRBJ2-7, with D possibly TRBD1 on 5 matching bases. CDR3 length: 13 residues. Trimming took off 7 bases at V and 3 bases at J, with 13 bases between the two ends. The germline gives CDR1 MNHNS, CDR2 SASEGT. DNA of the CDR3: TGTGCCAGCAACGACGGCAGGGTCTACGAGCAGTACTTC. This encodes CASNDGRVYEQYF.

The chain recombines TRBV20-1 with TRBJ2-3, with 7 bases matching TRBD2. Trimming cost V 4 bases and J 4 bases; bases outside gene matches: 2. Germline CDR1 reads DFQATT; CDR2 reads SNEGSKA (reference sequence). CDR3 length equals 12 residues. The CDR3 here is CSAKLAADTQYF. The DNA for the CDR3 is TGCAGTGCTAAGCTAGCGGCAGATACGCAGTATTTT.

In its sample, this clonotype was seen many times. The J gene is TRBJ2-3, the V gene TRBV20-1; TRBD2 matches at 7 bases. V shed 3 bases and J 9 bases; nucleotides not matched to a gene: 3. The CDR3 covers 11 residues. CDR1 is DFQATT, CDR2 SNEGSKA, per germline (reference sequence). The CDR3 DNA reads as TGCAGTGCTAGGACTAGCCTAACGCAGTATTTT. Protein: CSARTSLTQYF.

This clonotype qualifies as medium-sized. The chain couples TRBV7-2 to TRBJ1-2; D possibly corresponds to TRBD1 (5 bases). V was trimmed by 1 base and J by 1 base, leaving 10 bases between them. The CDR3 consists of 15 residues. Germline V gene lookup returns CDR1 SGHTA and CDR2 FQGNSA. CDR3 region: CASSLVAQGNYGYTF. DNA of the CDR3: TGTGCCAGCAGCTTAGTAGCGCAGGGTAACTATGGCTACACCTTC.

This clonotype was observed many times. DNA for the CDR3: TGTGCCAGCAATCTCGGACAGTCGGGGGGCTACACCTTC. Its translation is CASNLGQSGGYTF. This chain joins TRBV6-1 and TRBJ1-2; D may be TRBD1 (6 bases). Germline CDR1 MNHNS, CDR2 SASEGT. This CDR3 spans 13 amino acids. V shed 7 bases and J shed 8 bases, with 17 bases lying between them.